Listed here are 7 T cell receptor beta chains from one sample, sequenced in a study of blood T cells in healthy people across ages. Primers used in a second PCR of roughly 7 to 12 cycles were a sample-barcoded 5' primer and a J-beta primer mix. A single record per CDR3 protein comes from TCRdb applying MiXCR to the 5' RACE reads. The repertoire consists of about 800,000 distinct CDR3 sequences, with around 25% occurring once and the leading ten covering 3% to 4.5%. These same data were also listed under a study on T cells of mothers and their children.

The sequenced sample was blood. The receptors derive from a boy aged 5-17 years in good health.

This clonotype was counted between two and nine times. Written as DNA, the CDR3 is TGTGCCAGCAGCCCCTTTGCGGGGCGTGACAAAAACATTCAGTACTTC. Its protein is CASSPFAGRDKNIQYF. V gene TRBV7-2 combines with J gene TRBJ2-4, with D tentatively TRBD2 (6 bases). Germline V gives CDR1 SGHTA, CDR2 FQGNSA. The V end lost 5 bases, the J end lost 3 bases, and 17 bases lay between the germline ends. This CDR3 has 16 amino acids.

The chain has TRBV28 and TRBJ2-7, with D perhaps being TRBD1 or TRBD2 (5 bases each). V lost 6 bases and J 4 bases, leaving 13 bases between the germline ends. There are 13 residues in the CDR3. The V gene's germline CDR1 is MDHEN and CDR2 SYDVKM. CDR3 coding DNA: TGTGCCAGCAGCCGGGACGTATGGTACGAGCAGTACTTC. This translates into CASSRDVWYEQYF.

This chain connects TRBV10-3 to TRBJ2-1; TRBD2 is a possible D gene (6 bases). The assigned J gene may be wrong: the sequence end matches TRBJ2-7 better. Germline assignment: CDR1 ENHRY and CDR2 SYGVKD. The CDR3 is 13 residues long. This CDR3 reads CAISVPGRGEQYF. The DNA of the CDR3 is TGTGCCATCAGTGTCCCGGGGCGGGGCGAGCAGTACTTC.

The V gene is TRBV11-2, the J gene TRBJ2-1; a possible D gene is TRBD2 (6 bases). V shed 3 bases and J shed 6 bases, with 15 bases lying between them. Germline CDR1 SGHAT, CDR2 FQNNGV. This CDR3 spans 15 amino acids. CDR3 residues: CASSFLRGTGNEQFF. In DNA, the CDR3 is TGTGCCAGCAGCTTTCTGCGCGGGACCGGCAATGAGCAGTTCTTC.

This clonotype appeared a few times. The chain has TRBV6-5 and TRBJ2-5; the D gene could be TRBD1 or TRBD2 (6 bases each). This CDR3 comprises 16 residues. With 6 bases removed from V and 2 bases from J, the gap between germline ends came to 19 bases. The V gene's germline CDR1 is MNHEY and CDR2 SVGAGI. In DNA form, the CDR3 reads TGTGCCAGCAGCTTCCCCAGGGGAGGATTACAAGAGACCCAGTACTTC. It encodes CASSFPRGGLQETQYF.

The gene calls are TRBV7-9 and TRBJ2-5; D is perhaps TRBD2 (7 bases). The V end lost 5 bases, the J end lost 7 bases, and 20 bases lay between the germline ends. This CDR3 has 15 residues. Germline V gene lookup returns CDR1 SEHNR and CDR2 FQNEAQ (reference sequence). CDR3 in amino acids: CASSLEVGGRMTQYF. CDR3 nucleotides: TGTGCCAGCAGCCTCGAGGTGGGGGGGCGTATGACCCAGTACTTC.

This clonotype was seen a few times. The chain links TRBV20-1 to TRBJ2-2, with a weak D call TRBD2 (6 bases). The CDR3 is 14 amino acids. The V gene's germline CDR1 is DFQATT and CDR2 SNEGSKA (reference sequence). Deletions cut 3 bases from V and 1 base from J, with 9 bases between. The CDR3 DNA is TGCAGTGCTAGTTACGGGGGGAACACCGGGGAGCTGTTTTTT. The encoded protein is CSASYGGNTGELFF.